This TCR beta chain was sequenced during a study of molecular identifiers for immune sequencing clone quantification (dated by TCRdb to 2016 to 2019). A note on the overall study: In a replicate experiment, RNA from roughly 21,000 or 96,000 naive CD8 T cells was split into five aliquots, four of which were sequenced. This methods study used CD8 T cells to benchmark TCR RNA copy counting and molecular-identifier clustering-based TCR repertoire sequencing (MIDCIRS).

According to the germline V gene, CDR1 reads SGHRS and CDR2 reads YFSETQ. V was cut back by 3 bases and J by 4 bases, leaving a gap of 23 bases between them. Inclusive of the bounding cysteine and phenylalanine, the CDR3 is 18 residues long. Here the CDR3 DNA is all that survives: 54 bases in frame from base 1. Summary of the overall study and its limitations: In CMV-specific effector cells, clones with more than 20 RNA copies contained over 98% of molecules, whereas in naive cells such clones contained under 1% of molecules. When barcode sub-clustering was left out, chimeric consensus sequences inflated TCR diversity, with chimeras reaching as high as 47%. Even against a background of some 920,000 naive CD8 T cells, spiked-in Jurkat TCR RNA amounting to a single cell's worth was reported to be detectable. The naive libraries included spiked-in Jurkat TCR RNA (fewer than eleven copies' worth), and this Jurkat TCR RNA is not part of the donor repertoire. Modeling indicated around 3 TCR RNA copies recovered per cell, compared with about 9.4 by digital PCR, which implies a capture efficiency of around 31%. Identical TCR molecules sharing a barcode could cause highly expanded clone sizes to be underestimated.

Library construction relied on PCR. TCRdb lists the instrument as NextSeq 500. Bulk TCR libraries were made following a previously described method, with the TCR primers given in Table S5. Total RNA was purified with the Qiagen AllPrep DNA/RNA kit. Before analysis, reads from multiple sequencing runs of one library were combined. In the original analysis: Reads were retained only if an exact TCR constant sequence was present, and the retained reads were trimmed to 150 nt and grouped according to their 12-nt molecular barcodes. Reads inside each barcode group were sub-clustered using a 15% Levenshtein threshold, and a quality-weighted consensus sequence was constructed for each RNA molecule. Non-functional sequences were filtered out, along with any lower-count sequence sitting one edit away from another sequence. Based on fitting two negative binomial distributions, any barcode sub-cluster with under 20% of the maximum read count was discarded. TCRdb passed the public sequencing reads through fastp at Q25 and MiXCR, retaining productive beta sequences. Rows merge per CDR3 protein into single entries with the most common DNA and genes. The V and J calls were not made by the authors but by TCRdb's processing. The sample table records over 85,000 distinct CDR3 sequences; around 27% of these occur just once. 0.78% of the sample is held by the ten biggest clonotypes.

This clonotype was observed many times. Its antigen is still unknown. Qualities for individual bases were not recorded, and no much larger clone is one base off. Libraries of naive CD8 T cells were built from around 18,000 to 910,000 sorted cells, with 10%, 30% or 50% of the purified RNA used. On a BD FACSAria II, naive CD8 T cells were FACS-sorted as CD8+CD4-CCR7+CD45RA+ and collected into RLT Plus buffer. To test detection sensitivity, Jurkat RNA equivalent to ten TCR copies was spiked into samples of roughly 19,000-1,000,000 naive CD8 T cells. CD8 T cells were enriched using RosetteSep CD8+ T Cell Enrichment Cocktail and Ficoll-Paque, and the enriched cells then underwent ACK red cell lysis.

The TCR comes from a human donor in good health. Some libraries in this study had Jurkat cell RNA spiked in. The chain is assembled from TRBV5-1 and TRBJ1-5; TRBD1 is perhaps the D gene, given 6 matching bases. The material sequenced was naive CD8+ T cells from blood, with Jurkat cell RNA spiked in. The cell subset or site label for this specimen denotes: FACS-sorted CD8+CD4-CCR7+CD45RA+ naive T cells. The sequenced DNA is TGCGCCAGCAGCTCGACCCCCAGCCTGAGCAGGGGAAATCAGCCCCAGCATTTT. Its translation is CASSSTPSLSRGNQPQHF.